These 8 T cell receptor beta chains came from one sample sequenced in a study of cytomegalovirus exposure and HLA in healthy donors. 13 Jbeta primers and 60 Vbeta primers were used for the PCR. Assay: immunoSEQ multiplex PCR; the TCRdb copy retains only in-frame clones and omits some. This repertoire shows under 150,000 clones, approximately 85% found once; its top ten account for about 7%. The sequenced sample was PBMCs. Receptors were obtained from a woman aged 30 to 39 in good health and CMV-seropositive.

The chain is built from TRBV5-8 and TRBJ1-1, with D perhaps matching TRBD1 (5 bases). CDR3 length: 14 amino acids. Germline V lookup: CDR1 SGHTS, CDR2 YDEGEE. The V end lost 3 bases, the J end lost 1 base, and 10 bases lay between the germline ends. CDR3 sequence reads: CASSWGVGNTEAFF. Written as DNA, the CDR3 is TGTGCCAGCAGCTGGGGGGTGGGGAACACTGAAGCTTTCTTT. The variable domain in full, with the rest retrieved from reference TRBV5-8 and TRBJ1-1, is EAGVTQSPTHLIKTRGQQATLRCSPISGHTSVYWYQQALGLGLQFLLWYDEGEERNRGNFPPRFSGRQFPNYSSELNVNALELEDSALYLCASSWGVGNTEAFFGQGTRLTVV.

The chain joins TRBV7-9 to TRBJ1-4, with D uncertain. V shed 1 base and J shed 8 bases, with 8 bases lying between them. The germline V gene has CDR1 SEHNR and CDR2 FQNEAQ (reference sequence). The CDR3 length is 13 residues. CDR3 protein: CASSLVSGEKLFF. Written as DNA, the CDR3 is TGTGCCAGCAGCTTAGTCAGCGGCGAAAAACTGTTTTTT.

The rearrangement uses TRBV2 and TRBJ2-3; 9 bases are a match to TRBD2. J lost 7 bases, V lost 0 bases, and 5 bases had no gene match. Germline loops: CDR1 SNHLY, CDR2 FYNNEI. The CDR3 is 15 residues long. In nucleotides, the CDR3 is TGTGCCAGCAGTGAAGCAGGCGGGAGGGGAAATACGCAGTATTTT. The encoded protein is CASSEAGGRGNTQYF.

This clone was seen a handful of times. The V call is TRBV2, the J call TRBJ2-1; the D is unclear. Germline V lookup: CDR1 SNHLY, CDR2 FYNNEI. The CDR3 contains 16 residues. V lost 6 bases, J lost 0 bases, and 15 bases lay in between. Here the CDR3 reads CASSDPRLSSYNEQFF. The CDR3 coding sequence is TGTGCCAGCAGCGACCCTAGGCTTAGCTCCTACAATGAGCAGTTCTTC.

CDR3 bases: TGTGCCAGCAGCTTAGCGGGGGGGAACACCGGGGAGCTGTTTTTT. It yields the protein CASSLAGGNTGELFF. The chain employs TRBV7-6 and TRBJ2-2, with D possibly matching TRBD2 (6 bases). Germline V gene sequence: CDR1 SGHVS, CDR2 FNYEAQ. The V gene lost 0 bases and the J gene lost 1 base, with 6 bases spanning the gap. The CDR3 consists of 15 residues.

CDR3 sequence: CAWGEQGETEAFF. In DNA form, the CDR3 reads TGTGCCTGGGGGGAACAGGGAGAAACTGAAGCTTTCTTT. This rearrangement joins TRBV30 to TRBJ1-1, with D tentatively TRBD1 (6 bases). This CDR3 comprises 13 residues. The ends were cut back, 5 bases at V and 5 bases at J, with 15 bases in the middle. The germline gives CDR1 GTSNPN, CDR2 SVGIG (reference sequence).

This chain links TRBV7-9 with TRBJ1-2; D is uncertain. Germline CDR1 and CDR2: SEHNR and FQNEAQ (reference sequence). The CDR3 sequence is 13 residues long. V lost 5 bases and J lost 4, with 11 bases in between. CDR3 in DNA: TGTGCCAGCAGCCCCGGGGTTTTCTATGGCTACACCTTC. Protein sequence: CASSPGVFYGYTF.

The rearrangement joins TRBV30 to TRBJ2-7, with D possibly being TRBD1 (6 bases). The CDR3 loop spans 12 amino acids. Germline loops: CDR1 GTSNPN, CDR2 SVGIG (reference sequence). V lost 3 bases to trimming and J lost 6 bases, with 12 bases between them. CDR3 in DNA: TGTGCCTGGAGCCGACAGGCGGGCGAGCAGTACTTC. Protein: CAWSRQAGEQYF.